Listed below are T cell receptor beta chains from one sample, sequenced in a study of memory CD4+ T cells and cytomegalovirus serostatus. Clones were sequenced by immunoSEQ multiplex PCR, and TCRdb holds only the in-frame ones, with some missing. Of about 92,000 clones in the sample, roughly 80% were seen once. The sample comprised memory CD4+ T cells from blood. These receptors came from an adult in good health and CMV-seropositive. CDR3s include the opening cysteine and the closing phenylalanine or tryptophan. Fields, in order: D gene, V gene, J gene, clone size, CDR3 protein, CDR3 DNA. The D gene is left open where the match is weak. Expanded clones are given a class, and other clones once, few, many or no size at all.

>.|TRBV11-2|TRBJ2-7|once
CASSLNMGGTHYEQYF
TGTGCCAGCAGCTTAAACATGGGTGGGACCCACTACGAGCAGTACTTC
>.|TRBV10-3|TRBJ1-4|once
CAISGEVGEKLFF
TGTGCCATCAGTGGGGAGGTGGGTGAAAAACTGTTTTTT
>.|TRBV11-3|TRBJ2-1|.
CASSLDRDNEQFF
TGTGCCAGCAGCTTAGACAGGGACAATGAGCAGTTCTTC
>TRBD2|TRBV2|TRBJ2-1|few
CASSEVAGERNEQFF
TGTGCCAGCAGTGAGGTAGCGGGAGAAAGGAATGAGCAGTTCTTC
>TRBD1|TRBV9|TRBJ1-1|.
CASSDRQGTAFF
TGTGCCAGCAGCGACAGACAGGGGACGGCTTTCTTT
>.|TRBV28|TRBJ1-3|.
CASSLANTIYF
TGTGCCAGCAGTCTAGCAAACACCATATATTTT
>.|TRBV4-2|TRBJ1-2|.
CASSQDWKGPYGYTF
TGTGCCAGCAGCCAAGATTGGAAGGGACCCTATGGCTACACCTTC
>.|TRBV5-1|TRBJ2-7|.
CAIPPGYIRGSYEQYF
TGCGCCATCCCGCCTGGGTATATCCGGGGGAGCTACGAGCAGTACTTC
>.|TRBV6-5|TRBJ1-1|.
CASRTLRSRNTEAFF
TGTGCCAGCAGGACCCTGCGGTCCAGGAACACTGAAGCTTTCTTT
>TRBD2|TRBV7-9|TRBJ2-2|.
CAGTLAGAGGELFF
TGTGCCGGGACACTAGCGGGAGCTGGCGGGGAGCTGTTTTTT
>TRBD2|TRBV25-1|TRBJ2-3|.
CASSEGLAGTTSTDTQYF
TGTGCCAGCAGTGAAGGCCTAGCGGGAACCACTAGCACAGATACGCAGTATTTT
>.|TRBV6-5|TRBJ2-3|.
CASSLSTGATDTQYF
TGTGCCAGCAGTTTATCTACAGGTGCGACAGATACGCAGTATTTT
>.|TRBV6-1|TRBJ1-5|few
CASSAYREQQPQHF
TGTGCCAGCAGTGCTTACAGGGAGCAACAGCCCCAGCATTTT
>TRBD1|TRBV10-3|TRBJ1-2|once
CAIGRGESGYTF
TGTGCCATCGGCAGGGGGGAATCTGGCTACACCTTC
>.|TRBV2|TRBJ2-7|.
CASSGTGREQYF
TGTGCCAGCAGCGGGACTGGTCGCGAGCAGTACTTC
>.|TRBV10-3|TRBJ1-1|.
CAITGDKGVSNEAFF
TGTGCCATCACCGGGGACAAGGGGGTTTCGAATGAAGCTTTCTTT
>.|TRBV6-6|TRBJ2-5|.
CASATPDNQETQYF
TGTGCCAGCGCCACCCCAGACAACCAAGAGACCCAGTACTTC
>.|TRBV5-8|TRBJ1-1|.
CASREGGFRNTEAFF
TGTGCCAGCAGGGAAGGGGGGTTCCGGAACACTGAAGCTTTCTTT
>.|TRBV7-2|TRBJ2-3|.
CASSLNRLDTQYF
TGTGCCAGCAGCTTAAATCGGCTGGATACGCAGTATTTT
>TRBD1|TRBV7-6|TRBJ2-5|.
CASSLVTGSGGRETQYF
TGTGCCAGCAGCTTAGTGACAGGGAGTGGGGGTCGGGAGACCCAGTACTTC
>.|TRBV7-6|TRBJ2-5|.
CASSLAVYQETQYF
TGTGCCAGCAGCTTAGCGGTGTACCAAGAGACCCAGTACTTC
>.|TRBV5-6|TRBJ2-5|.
CASSFVNQETQYF
TGTGCCAGCAGCTTTGTTAACCAAGAGACCCAGTACTTC
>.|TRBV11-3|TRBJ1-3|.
CASSKGDTIYF
TGTGCCAGCAGCAAAGGAGACACCATATATTTT
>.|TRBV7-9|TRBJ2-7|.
CASSFDYREQYF
TGTGCCAGCAGCTTTGATTACCGAGAGCAGTACTTC